The source of this T cell receptor (beta chain) is a study of T cells in localized non-small cell lung cancer. Method: immunoSEQ multiplex PCR; TCRdb's copy keeps in-frame clones and lacks some. The sample carries over 1,100 clones, approximately 38% recorded once. The sequencing used lung tumor tissue, collected before any cancer treatment. The receptor was derived from a male donor older than 55 with stage I squamous cell lung carcinoma.

CDR3 sequence (DNA): TGTGCCAGCAGCCACAGCCGGGACAGCCTGGAGCAGTACTTC. Translating gives CASSHSRDSLEQYF. J is TRBJ2-7 and V is TRBV14, with 7 bases identical to TRBD1. Germline V gene sequence: CDR1 SGHDN, CDR2 FVKESK. The CDR3 has 14 amino acids. Trimming removed 3 bases from V and 7 bases from J; junction bases left unmatched: 9.